The 27 T cell receptor beta chains given below trace back to one sample, sequenced in a study of T cell responses to AZD1222 COVID-19 vaccine (dated by TCRdb to the early 2020s). To prepare the library, the immunoSEQ multiplex PCR assay was applied. TCRdb obtained this table from immuneACCESS and retained in-frame rearrangements with V and J assigned. These tables miss some clones; where compared with another copy, unresolved V genes account for less than half of the shortfall, and the remainder is unexplained. The sample yields about 44,000 clones; 80% were counted once. The ten largest make up 3% to 5% of the sample. In the paper's terms, the time point label means: baseline before first vaccination. The sequenced sample was peripheral blood, obtained on day 0 of AZD1222 vaccination. The receptors were gathered from an adult in good health.

This clone was detected once. The chain is built from TRBV5-1 and TRBJ2-7; 10 positions match TRBD1. V gave up 4 bases and J gave up 7 bases; unmatched junction bases: 8. The CDR3 runs to 14 residues. Germline CDR1 reads SGHRS; CDR2 reads YFSETQ. The CDR3 region has the DNA TGCGCCAGCAGCCGAGGGACAGGGGCGCGGGAGCAGTACTTC. Its protein product is CASSRGTGAREQYF.

The V gene is TRBV7-9, the J gene TRBJ1-2, with a possible D match to TRBD1 (5 bases). This CDR3 is built from 13 residues. Deletions cut 5 bases from V and 5 bases from J, with 12 bases between. CDR1 and CDR2 from the germline V gene are SEHNR and FQNEAQ (reference sequence). The CDR3 sequence is CASSDRDLYGYTF. CDR3 coding DNA: TGTGCCAGCAGCGACCGGGACTTATATGGCTACACCTTC.

The chain combines TRBV3-1 (or the pseudogene TRBV3-2) with TRBJ2-3; D is possibly TRBD1 (5 bases). Between the trimmed V and J ends, which lost 4 bases and 1 base, there was a span of 21 bases. The germline CDR1 and CDR2 sequences are LGHDT and YNNKEL (reference sequence). The CDR3 has 18 residues. CDR3 bases: TGTGCCAGCAGCCCCGCTTTTCCGTACAGGAGACGCACAGATACGCAGTATTTT. Its translation is CASSPAFPYRRRTDTQYF.

This clone was detected once. V usage is TRBV14 and J usage is TRBJ1-1; D might be TRBD1 (6 bases). Trimming took 4 bases from V and 0 from J, leaving 6 bases between them. This CDR3 contains 13 residues. Germline V gives CDR1 SGHDN, CDR2 FVKESK. The CDR3 region has the DNA TGTGCCAGCAGCCGACAGGTGAACACTGAAGCTTTCTTT. Its translation is CASSRQVNTEAFF.

The V and J genes are TRBV11-3 and TRBJ1-1; D ambiguous. CDR3 length equals 12 residues. Looked up from germline, CDR1 is SGHNT and CDR2 is YENEEA. V was cut by 6 bases and J by 8 bases, with 13 bases left in between. CDR3: CASSPRLREAFF. The CDR3 DNA reads as TGTGCCAGCAGTCCTAGACTGCGGGAAGCTTTCTTT.

The chain links TRBV20-1 to TRBJ2-3; either TRBD1 or TRBD2 may fit D (5 bases each). Germline V lookup: CDR1 DFQATT, CDR2 SNEGSKA (reference sequence). This CDR3 spans 16 amino acids. Deletions cut 3 bases from V and 5 bases from J, with 21 bases between. The CDR3 bases are TGCAGTGCTAGTAACGGGGCCCTGCCCGAAGAAGATACGCAGTATTTT. Its protein product is CSASNGALPEEDTQYF.

This clone was seen only once. V usage is TRBV3-1 (or the pseudogene TRBV3-2) and J usage is TRBJ1-2; D remains unclear. Trimming stripped 1 base from V and 6 bases from J, with 6 bases between. Looked up from germline, CDR1 is LGHDT and CDR2 is YNNKEL (reference sequence). The CDR3 spans 12 residues. CDR3 in DNA: TGTGCCAGCAGCCAAGCGCAGGATGGCTACACCTTC. Its protein product is CASSQAQDGYTF.

The rearrangement uses TRBV11-2 and TRBJ2-3; D call uncertain. This CDR3 region has 15 residues. Trimming took 2 bases from V and 2 from J, leaving 11 bases between them. The germline V gene encodes CDR1 SGHAT and CDR2 FQNNGV. CDR3 residues: CASSLFRAVTDTQYF. The DNA of the CDR3 is TGTGCCAGCAGCTTATTTCGTGCCGTCACAGATACGCAGTATTTT.

V and J are TRBV6-5 and TRBJ1-1; the D is unclear. Trimming pared 0 bases from V and 3 bases from J, leaving 11 bases between. The germline V gene encodes CDR1 MNHEY and CDR2 SVGAGI. The CDR3 extends over 15 amino acids. CDR3: CASSYSARRDTEAFF. DNA of the CDR3: TGTGCCAGCAGTTACTCGGCCCGTCGGGACACTGAAGCTTTCTTT.

The chain joins TRBV25-1 to TRBJ1-1; D perhaps matches TRBD1 (6 bases). Germline V lookup: CDR1 MGHDK, CDR2 SYGVNS. This CDR3 has 16 amino acids. The V end was cut by 6 bases, the J end by 4 bases, with 21 bases between. The CDR3 coding sequence is TGTGCCAGCAGCCACAAACAGGGTGGATGGAGCACTGAAGCTTTCTTT. This codes for CASSHKQGGWSTEAFF.

The chain uses TRBV7-9 and TRBJ1-1; no clear D gene. Trimming took 8 bases from V and 6 from J, leaving 16 bases between them. The CDR3 extends over 13 amino acids. Germline V gene lookup returns CDR1 SEHNR and CDR2 FQNEAQ (reference sequence). This CDR3 is CASAPRPAAEAFF. The CDR3 DNA reads TGTGCCAGCGCTCCCCGTCCGGCTGCTGAAGCTTTCTTT.

The V gene is TRBV19, the J gene TRBJ1-2; TRBD1 might be the D (5 bases). The CDR3 covers 13 residues. CDR1 is LNHDA and CDR2 is SQIVND in the germline V gene (reference sequence). V was pared by 3 bases and J by 7 bases, with 12 bases between. The CDR3 nucleotides read TGTGCCAGTAGTATGCAGGGTCCAGGTGGCTACACCTTC. Its protein is CASSMQGPGGYTF.

The chain is built from TRBV28 and TRBJ2-3, with D possibly called TRBD1 or TRBD2 (6 bases each). The CDR3 runs 16 residues. Per germline, CDR1 MDHEN and CDR2 SYDVKM. Deletions cut 3 bases from V and 2 bases from J, with 15 bases between. CDR3 sequence (DNA): TGTGCCAGCAGTTTGCCCCCGGGGGCTAACACAGATACGCAGTATTTT. Amino acid sequence: CASSLPPGANTDTQYF.

CDR3 protein: CASRRPGTEDGYTF. CDR3 DNA: TGTGCCAGCAGACGTCCCGGGACGGAGGATGGCTACACCTTC. The V gene is TRBV11-3, the J gene TRBJ1-2; the D gene is possibly TRBD1 (5 bases). Trimming pared 6 bases from V and 6 bases from J, leaving 17 bases between. Germline CDR1 and CDR2: SGHNT and YENEEA. The CDR3 contains 14 residues.

This chain joins TRBV5-4 and TRBJ2-7, with no clear D. CDR1 and CDR2 (germline): SGHNT, YYREEE (reference sequence). This CDR3 is built from 16 residues. Trimming removed 0 bases from V and 1 base from J, with 14 bases in between. CDR3 sequence: CASSLGGSPESYEQYF. The CDR3 region has the DNA TGTGCCAGCAGCTTGGGTGGGTCCCCCGAGTCCTACGAGCAGTACTTC. The full variable domain, completed using reference TRBV5-4 and TRBJ2-7, is ETGVTQSPTHLIKTRGQQVTLRCSSQSGHNTVSWYQQALGQGPQFIFQYYREEENGRGNFPPRFSGLQFPNYSSELNVNALELDDSALYLCASSLGGSPESYEQYFGPGTRLTVT.

Points on this clone: The junction and the germline gene differ at one end; a read error may be behind it. This chain joins TRBV6-1 and TRBJ1-3; perhaps TRBD1 as D (6 bases). Germline values: CDR1 MNHNS, CDR2 SASEGT. The CDR3 sequence is 15 residues long. The CDR3 DNA reads TGTGCCAGCGGTGACAGGCTACTCTCTGGAAACACCATATATTTT. This codes for CASGDRLLSGNTIYF.

This clone was recorded only once. The chain combines TRBV11-2 with TRBJ1-1; the D gene is possibly TRBD1 (5 bases). CDR1 and CDR2 from the germline V gene are SGHAT and FQNNGV. The CDR3 length is 16 residues. Between the trimmed V and J ends, which lost 2 bases and 4 bases, there was a span of 17 bases. As DNA, the CDR3 is TGTGCCAGCAGCTTAAGGGGTAATGGAGTGGGCACTGAAGCTTTCTTT. Residues: CASSLRGNGVGTEAFF.

In its sample, this clone was seen a few times. The chain links TRBV5-5 to TRBJ1-6, with D tentatively TRBD1 (6 bases). V was trimmed by 1 base and J by 9 bases, leaving 14 bases between them. Germline V lookup: CDR1 SGHKS, CDR2 YYEKEE (reference sequence). CDR3 length: 15 residues. The CDR3 bases are TGTGCCAGCAGCTTGCCGGGGGCCTTCGGTTCACCCCTCCACTTT. It codes for CASSLPGAFGSPLHF.

The table lists this clone with a few counts. The DNA for the CDR3 is TGTGCCAGCAGCAACACCCGACAGGGGGCGGAAAAACTGTTTTTT. Translation: CASSNTRQGAEKLFF. The chain links TRBV7-9 to TRBJ1-4; 10 bases are a match to TRBD1. V trimming: 5 bases; J trimming: 8 bases; junction bases outside the gene matches: 8. Germline V gene sequence: CDR1 SEHNR, CDR2 FQNEAQ (reference sequence). The CDR3 has 15 residues.

The chain has TRBV5-1 and TRBJ2-1; no clear D gene. The V and J ends lost 0 bases and 0 bases respectively, with 10 bases between them. The CDR3 spans 16 residues. The germline gives CDR1 SGHRS, CDR2 YFSETQ. CDR3 loop: CASSLEYSSSYNEQFF. The CDR3, as DNA: TGCGCCAGCAGCTTGGAATATTCGAGCTCCTACAATGAGCAGTTCTTC.

This clone was seen just once. The genes are TRBV21-1 and TRBJ1-5. TRBV21-1 is listed as a pseudogene. This CDR3 has 11 amino acids. The CDR3 bases are TGTGCCAGCAGCTTCCCGTCCAGAGAGGATTTT. This gives the protein CASSFPSREDF.

This chain uses TRBV5-1 with TRBJ1-1; no firm D call. V shed 0 bases and J shed 9 bases, with 12 bases lying between them. The CDR3 loop spans 13 amino acids. Germline-derived CDR1 and CDR2 are SGHRS and YFSETQ. CDR3 residues: CASSLAIGQQAFF. The DNA for the CDR3 is TGCGCCAGCAGCTTGGCCATCGGGCAACAAGCTTTCTTT.

The chain joins TRBV30 to TRBJ1-5; D possibly corresponds to TRBD1 (5 bases). Germline CDR1 GTSNPN, CDR2 SVGIG (reference sequence). The CDR3 is 16 residues long. The V end was cut by 1 base, the J end by 3 bases, with 16 bases between. CDR3: CAWSASVTGTNQPQHF. CDR3 DNA sequence: TGTGCCTGGAGTGCTTCCGTAACAGGTACCAATCAGCCCCAGCATTTT.

The V and J genes are TRBV2 and TRBJ1-1; the match to TRBD1 covers 8 bases. Trimming at V came to 10 bases and at J to 0 bases, leaving 7 bases not matched to a gene. In germline, CDR1 is SNHLY, CDR2 FYNNEI. This CDR3 has 14 residues. CDR3 sequence: CATGQGNVNTEAFF. The CDR3 region has the DNA TGTGCCACCGGACAGGGTAACGTGAACACTGAAGCTTTCTTT. The whole variable domain, remainder taken from reference TRBV2 and TRBJ1-1, is EPEVTQTPSHQVTQMGQEVILRCVPISNHLYFYWYRQILGQKVEFLVSFYNNEISEKSEIFDDQFSVERPDGSNFTLKIRSTKLEDSAMYFCATGQGNVNTEAFFGQGTRLTVV.

This chain uses TRBV3-1 (or the pseudogene TRBV3-2) with TRBJ2-2; D remains unclear. Germline V gene data show CDR1 as LGHDT and CDR2 as YNNKEL (reference sequence). The CDR3 totals 14 residues. V was pared by 3 bases and J by 2 bases, with 7 bases between. The CDR3 nucleotides read TGTGCCAGCAGCCACGGACGTAACACCGGGGAGCTGTTTTTT. Translated: CASSHGRNTGELFF.

V usage is TRBV24-1 and J usage is TRBJ1-6; 9 bases map to TRBD1. After removal of 3 bases from V and 6 bases from J, the junction contained 2 bases not matched to a gene. CDR1 KGHDR and CDR2 SFDVKD come from the germline V gene. The CDR3 is 15 residues long. DNA for the CDR3: TGTGCCACCAGTGATGGACAGGGGCCTAATTCACCCCTCCACTTT. Translation gives CATSDGQGPNSPLHF.

The chain combines TRBV2 with TRBJ1-1; 8 bases are shared with TRBD1. The CDR3 sequence is 14 residues long. Germline V CDR1 and CDR2: SNHLY, FYNNEI. The trim removed 2 bases at V and 11 bases at J, leaving 10 bases unmatched. CDR3 protein: CASSEPRGRFTAFF. CDR3 DNA: TGTGCCAGCAGTGAACCCAGGGGGCGTTTTACGGCTTTCTTT.